There are many counts of the clone carrying this T cell receptor (beta chain). Its antigen is still unknown. The data were obtained in a study of blood T cells in healthy people across ages. Findings of the study overall: TCR beta diversity per million T cells fell roughly linearly with age.

The V end was cut by 7 bases, the J end by 5 bases, with 12 bases between. Germline loops: CDR1 MNHEY, CDR2 SVGAGI. The CDR3 is 12 amino acids. Together with a sample-barcoded 5' primer, a J-beta primer mix was included in a second PCR lasting about 7 to 11 cycles. In TCRdb, the 5' RACE reads were re-called with MiXCR into one record per CDR3 protein. The sample carries fewer than 950,000 distinct CDR3 sequences, about 37% recorded once. The clonotype was recovered from a man younger than 35 in good health. The gene calls are TRBV6-5 and TRBJ2-7; perhaps TRBD1 as D (6 bases). Sequencing input: blood. CDR3 protein: CASTTGFNEQYF. The CDR3 DNA sequence: TGTGCCAGCACCACAGGGTTCAACGAGCAGTACTTC.